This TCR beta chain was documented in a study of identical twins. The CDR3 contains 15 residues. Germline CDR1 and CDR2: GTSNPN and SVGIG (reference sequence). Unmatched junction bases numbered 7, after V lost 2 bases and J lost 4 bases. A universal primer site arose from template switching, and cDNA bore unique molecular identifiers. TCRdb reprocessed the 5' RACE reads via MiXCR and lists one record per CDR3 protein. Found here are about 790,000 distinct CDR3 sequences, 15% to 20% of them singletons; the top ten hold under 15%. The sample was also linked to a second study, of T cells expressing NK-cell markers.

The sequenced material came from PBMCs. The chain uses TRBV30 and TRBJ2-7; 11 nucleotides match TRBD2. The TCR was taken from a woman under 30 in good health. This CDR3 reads CAWSRTLAGVYEQYF. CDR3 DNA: TGTGCCTGGAGTCGAACACTAGCGGGAGTATACGAGCAGTACTTC.